This T cell receptor beta chain was sequenced for a study of cytomegalovirus exposure and HLA in healthy donors. PCR employed 60 Vbeta and 13 Jbeta primers. Sequencing was performed with immunoSEQ multiplex PCR; in TCRdb, only in-frame clones are kept and a portion is missing. The repertoire includes about 220,000 clones, about 80% of them detected once, and 0.63% sits in the top ten. Study-wide results and limits: Most TCR sequences were rare, but some public TCRs occurred in many donors. Analyzed later, association rates of TCRs varied across HLA loci, with DRB1 most and HLA-C fewest.

CDR1 is SNHLY, CDR2 FYNNEI, per germline. The CDR3 loop spans 10 amino acids. V was clipped by 5 bases and J by 8 bases, with 4 bases between them. In the case of this clone: Its target is not known.

The TCR comes from a young man in good health and CMV-seronegative. Sequencing was performed on PBMCs. This rearrangement joins TRBV2 to TRBJ2-1; D gene uncertain. CDR3 residues: CASSLYEQFF. For the CDR3, the DNA is TGTGCCAGCAGTCTCTATGAGCAGTTCTTC.